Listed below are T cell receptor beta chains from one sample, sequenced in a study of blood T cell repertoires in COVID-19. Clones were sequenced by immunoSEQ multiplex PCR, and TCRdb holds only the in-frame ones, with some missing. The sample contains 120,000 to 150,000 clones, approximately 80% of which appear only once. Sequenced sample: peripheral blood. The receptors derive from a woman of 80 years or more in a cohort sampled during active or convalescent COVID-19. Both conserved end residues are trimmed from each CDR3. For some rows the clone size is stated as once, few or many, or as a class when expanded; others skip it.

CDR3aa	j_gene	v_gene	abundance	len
ASSSYALRTSGGSYNEQF	TRBJ2-1	TRBV28	NA	18
ASSQVLQGDSEQF	TRBJ2-1	TRBV3-1/TRBV3-2	NA	13
ASSFGGSGYT	TRBJ1-2	TRBV12-3/TRBV12-4	NA	10
ASSFMRGRSYEQY	TRBJ2-7	TRBV5-1	once	13
AWSKDRLARGYT	TRBJ1-2	TRBV30	NA	12
ASRPYRERAEAF	TRBJ1-1	TRBV5-1	NA	12
ASMRDGYEQY	TRBJ2-7	TRBV6-5	NA	10
ASSLDPARASHEQY	TRBJ2-7	TRBV7-6	NA	14
ASSLLGGDTGELF	TRBJ2-2	TRBV5-6	NA	13
ASSEQGSNYGYT	TRBJ1-2	TRBV6-1	NA	12
ASRRDRGLSNQPQH	TRBJ1-5	TRBV2	once	14
ASSEGQGLSYNEQF	TRBJ2-1	TRBV3-1/TRBV3-2	NA	14
ASSMGQGGGQPQH	TRBJ1-5	TRBV19	NA	13
ASNYRGDNSPLH	TRBJ1-6	TRBV2	NA	12
ASSRGQGWDTEAF	TRBJ1-1	TRBV5-4	NA	13
ASSDPRTKGGNQPQH	TRBJ1-5	TRBV28	NA	15
ASSPGRGVETQY	TRBJ2-5	TRBV18	NA	12
ASSQGPGQNYNEQF	TRBJ2-1	TRBV7-3	NA	14
ASSIRTGEKTQY	TRBJ2-5	TRBV28	NA	12
ASRAEAQRNEQF	TRBJ2-1	TRBV2	once	12
ASSRQSNTEAF	TRBJ1-1	TRBV7-2	NA	11
ASSLAHLGTGHYGYT	TRBJ1-2	TRBV7-8	NA	15
ASSLVRGGRETQY	TRBJ2-5	TRBV7-2	NA	13
ASSRTGGGGYT	TRBJ1-2	TRBV7-9	NA	11
ASATGRTTEAF	TRBJ1-1	TRBV7-2	once	11
ASTKGVEYSTSGGLPTSYNEQF	TRBJ2-1	TRBV7-9	few	22
ASSVASGGAVTQY	TRBJ2-3	TRBV9	NA	13
ASSIGLAGPGTDTQY	TRBJ2-3	TRBV19	NA	15
ASSLAVGDRAF	TRBJ1-1	TRBV5-1	NA	11
ASSQQGTGDSYEQY	TRBJ2-7	TRBV3-1/TRBV3-2	NA	14
ASSLEGQGVSEQF	TRBJ2-1	TRBV7-7	NA	13
ASSVTGGVSNQPQH	TRBJ1-5	TRBV7-8	NA	14
ASSFRDRVPNSPLH	TRBJ1-6	TRBV28	NA	14
ASSRGQGGTEAF	TRBJ1-1	TRBV11-2	NA	12
ASSRETGRKATDTQY	TRBJ2-3	TRBV19	once	15
ASTARDRYNEQF	TRBJ2-1	TRBV19	NA	12
ASSPLPNTEAF	TRBJ1-1	TRBV7-6	NA	11
ASSPIPVNTEAF	TRBJ1-1	TRBV18	NA	12
ASSLVGAQGNQPQH	TRBJ1-5	TRBV7-2	NA	14
ASSLHAGPYEQY	TRBJ2-7	TRBV6-4	NA	12
AWNPTDRGYNEQF	TRBJ2-1	TRBV30	NA	13
ASSYPRGTSGGPGELF	TRBJ2-2	TRBV6-2/TRBV6-3	NA	16
ASRQATGQLYYGYT	TRBJ1-2	TRBV5-1	NA	14
ASSLTVYGYT	TRBJ1-2	TRBV5-1	NA	10
ASSKGYQETQY	TRBJ2-5	TRBV11-2	NA	11
ASSLASGGAKETQY	TRBJ2-5	TRBV7-2	NA	14
ASSQGVRGGQETQY	TRBJ2-5	TRBV4-2	NA	14
ASSSTIGQPQH	TRBJ1-5	TRBV27	once	11
ASSQVRGPLH	TRBJ1-6	TRBV3-1/TRBV3-2	few	10
ASGLSPPRGQPQH	TRBJ1-5	TRBV12-5	NA	13
ASSPGTGENIQY	TRBJ2-4	TRBV18	few	12
ASSLFGGHGRDYGYT	TRBJ1-2	TRBV28	NA	15